Listed below are T cell receptor beta chains from one sample, sequenced in a study of Graves' ophthalmopathy and Graves' hyperthyroidism. TCRdb analysed the multiplex PCR reads with MiXCR anew, one entry per CDR3 protein. The repertoire holds fewer than 600,000 distinct CDR3 sequences, with approximately 14% as singletons. Sample: blood. All receptors come from a woman younger than 45 with Graves' ophthalmopathy. The CDR3 runs from the conserved cysteine through the conserved F or W. The order of the fields is V gene, J gene, clone size, D gene, CDR3 protein. The D gene is left open where the match is weak. Size tells how often a clone was seen (once, few, many) or the class of an expanded clone, and some rows leave it out.

V: TRBV6-5; J: TRBJ2-2; size: many; D: TRBD1; CDR3: CASSYSGQFTGELFF
V: TRBV6-2/TRBV6-3; J: TRBJ2-7; size: -; D: -; CDR3: CASSYSLTTEQYF
V: TRBV12-3/TRBV12-4; J: TRBJ1-1; size: many; D: -; CDR3: CASSREYTTWAFF
V: TRBV5-1; J: TRBJ2-5; size: many; D: TRBD2; CDR3: CASSLTSGGVRETQYF
V: TRBV7-3; J: TRBJ2-5; size: many; D: -; CDR3: CASSPTRKETQYF
V: TRBV20-1; J: TRBJ1-5; size: many; D: TRBD1; CDR3: CSARDGRGGDGQPQHF
V: TRBV6-2/TRBV6-3; J: TRBJ2-2; size: many; D: TRBD2; CDR3: CASSPSGRATGELFF
V: TRBV30; J: TRBJ2-7; size: -; D: -; CDR3: CAWRTNSYEQYF
V: TRBV18; J: TRBJ2-2; size: -; D: TRBD2; CDR3: CASSPGLAGNTGELFF
V: TRBV27; J: TRBJ1-2; size: many; D: -; CDR3: CASSSWPRGGYTF
V: TRBV28; J: TRBJ1-5; size: -; D: -; CDR3: CASKRGSANQPQHF
V: TRBV27; J: TRBJ1-5; size: -; D: -; CDR3: CASREGFPDQPQHF
V: TRBV6-1; J: TRBJ1-2; size: -; D: -; CDR3: CASIPGPRNYGYTF
V: TRBV6-5; J: TRBJ1-2; size: many; D: -; CDR3: CASSSSGGYTF
V: TRBV30; J: TRBJ1-1; size: -; D: -; CDR3: CAWSSRRNTEAFF
V: TRBV20-1; J: TRBJ2-7; size: many; D: TRBD2; CDR3: CSARGLAGDPYEQYF
V: TRBV20-1; J: TRBJ2-2; size: -; D: -; CDR3: CSARSWASTGELFF
V: TRBV19; J: TRBJ2-6; size: many; D: -; CDR3: CASSITSTSGANVLTF
V: TRBV5-1; J: TRBJ1-1; size: -; D: -; CDR3: CASSLDYFMNTEAFF
V: TRBV6-5; J: TRBJ1-2; size: -; D: -; CDR3: CASSYRPPWGYTF
V: TRBV12-3/TRBV12-4; J: TRBJ1-5; size: many; D: TRBD1; CDR3: CASSSTGKEQPQHF
V: TRBV28; J: TRBJ2-2; size: many; D: -; CDR3: CASSLLGFGELFF
V: TRBV20-1; J: TRBJ2-7; size: -; D: -; CDR3: CSAYTGTIRYEQYF
V: TRBV5-1; J: TRBJ2-5; size: -; D: -; CDR3: CASRSPGETQYF
V: TRBV28; J: TRBJ1-5; size: many; D: -; CDR3: CASSLVDFGNQPQHF
V: TRBV4-3; J: TRBJ1-3; size: -; D: -; CDR3: CASSQDLSRSSGNTIYF
V: TRBV18; J: TRBJ2-5; size: few; D: -; CDR3: CASSPPAGGLRETQYF
V: TRBV24-1; J: TRBJ2-2; size: many; D: -; CDR3: CATSDLGGDTGELFF
V: TRBV5-1; J: TRBJ1-1; size: -; D: TRBD1; CDR3: CASSLVSGGNTEAFF
V: TRBV6-2/TRBV6-3; J: TRBJ2-6; size: -; D: -; CDR3: CASSSAGSGANVLTF
V: TRBV29-1; J: TRBJ2-7; size: many; D: TRBD1; CDR3: CSVGSRGPREQYF
V: TRBV24-1; J: TRBJ2-7; size: few; D: TRBD2; CDR3: CATSDLLAGGSNEQYF
V: TRBV10-3; J: TRBJ2-6; size: many; D: -; CDR3: CAISARSAGANVLTF
V: TRBV6-1; J: TRBJ2-5; size: many; D: TRBD1; CDR3: CASSEAPTGPEETQYF